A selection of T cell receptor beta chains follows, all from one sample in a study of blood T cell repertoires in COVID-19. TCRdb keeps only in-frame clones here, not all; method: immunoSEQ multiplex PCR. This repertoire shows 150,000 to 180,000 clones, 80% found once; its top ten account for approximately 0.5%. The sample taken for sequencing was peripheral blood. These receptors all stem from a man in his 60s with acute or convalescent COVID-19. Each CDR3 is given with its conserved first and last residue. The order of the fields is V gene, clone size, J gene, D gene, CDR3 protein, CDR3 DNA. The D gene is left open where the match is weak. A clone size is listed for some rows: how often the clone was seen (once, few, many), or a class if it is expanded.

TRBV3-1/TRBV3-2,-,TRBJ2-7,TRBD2,CASSRGGRLAGAHEQYF,TGTGCCAGCAGCCGAGGGGGGAGACTAGCGGGGGCCCACGAGCAGTACTTC
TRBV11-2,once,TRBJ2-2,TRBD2,CASTRSGGETGELFF,TGTGCCAGCACCCGTAGCGGGGGGGAGACCGGGGAGCTGTTTTTT
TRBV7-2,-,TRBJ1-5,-,CASSSWGGSNQPQHF,TGTGCCAGCAGCTCGTGGGGGGGCAGCAATCAGCCCCAGCATTTT
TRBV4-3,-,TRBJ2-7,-,CASSQDGAGVAYEQYF,TGCGCCAGCAGCCAAGATGGGGCAGGGGTAGCCTACGAGCAGTACTTC
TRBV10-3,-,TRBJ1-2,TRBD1,CASTGTGFGGYTF,TGTGCCAGCACCGGGACAGGGTTTGGGGGCTACACCTTC
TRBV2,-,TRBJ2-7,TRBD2,CASSSGRAQADEQYF,TGTGCCAGCTCTAGCGGGAGGGCCCAGGCGGACGAGCAGTACTTC
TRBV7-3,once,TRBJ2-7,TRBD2,CASSKTSGSYEQYF,TGTGCCAGCAGCAAAACTAGCGGGAGCTACGAGCAGTACTTC
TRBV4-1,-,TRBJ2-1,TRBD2,CASSQEGLAGGRYNEQFF,TGCGCCAGCAGCCAAGAGGGGTTAGCGGGGGGGCGTTACAATGAGCAGTTCTTC
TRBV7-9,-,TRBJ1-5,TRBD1,CASSLEGASNQPQHF,TGTGCCAGCAGCTTAGAGGGGGCGAGCAATCAGCCCCAGCATTTT
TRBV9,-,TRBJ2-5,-,CASSSTGSRETQYF,TGTGCCAGCAGTTCGACAGGCTCAAGGGAGACCCAGTACTTC
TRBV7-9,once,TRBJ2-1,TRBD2,CASSYSPGTSPFF,TGTGCCAGCAGCTACTCCCCCGGGACTAGCCCGTTCTTC
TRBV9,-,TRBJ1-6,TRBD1,CASSGGLQGVGNSPLHF,TGTGCCAGCAGCGGGGGCTTACAGGGGGTTGGGAATTCACCCCTCCACTTT
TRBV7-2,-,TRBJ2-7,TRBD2,CASSLAPRPLAGEGYEQYF,TGTGCCAGCAGCTTAGCTCCACGTCCTCTAGCTGGGGAGGGCTACGAGCAGTACTTC
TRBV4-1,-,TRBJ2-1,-,CASSQDSGVVNEQFF,TGCGCCAGCAGCCAAGATTCCGGAGTAGTGAATGAGCAGTTCTTC
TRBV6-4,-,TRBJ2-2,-,CASRRDGGTGELFF,TGTGCCAGCAGACGGGACGGAGGGACCGGGGAGCTGTTTTTT
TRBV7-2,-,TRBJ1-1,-,CASSLDSNTEAFF,TGTGCCAGCAGCTTAGACAGTAACACTGAAGCTTTCTTT
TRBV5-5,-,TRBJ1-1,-,CASSWAGQGTEAFF,TGTGCCAGCAGCTGGGCAGGGCAGGGGACTGAAGCTTTCTTT
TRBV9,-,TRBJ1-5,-,CASSVGWGGNQPQHF,TGTGCCAGCAGCGTAGGCTGGGGGGGCAATCAGCCCCAGCATTTT
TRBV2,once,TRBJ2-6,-,CASKSVNSGANVLTF,TGTGCCAGCAAGTCAGTGAACTCTGGGGCCAACGTCCTGACTTTC